The 6 T cell receptor beta chains reported below all come from one sample, sequenced in a study of early T cells in non-severe SARS-CoV-2 infection. TCRdb re-analysed the 5' RACE reads in MiXCR, keeping a single row per CDR3 protein. This sample has some 67,000 distinct CDR3 sequences, with 8% to 10% found just once. The source material was whole blood, sampled at baseline. The receptors derive from an adult who was a healthcare worker with PCR-confirmed SARS-CoV-2 infection or an uninfected control (not recorded which).

Ten or more counts support this clonotype. This rearrangement joins TRBV7-3 to TRBJ2-5; D perhaps matches TRBD1 (6 bases). CDR1 SGHTA and CDR2 FQGTGA come from the germline V gene. This CDR3 is built from 15 residues. Deletions cut 5 bases from V and 1 base from J, with 14 bases between. CDR3 DNA sequence: TGTGCCAGCAGCCAAAGACACAGGGTCCAAGAGACCCAGTACTTC. Its protein is CASSQRHRVQETQYF.

This clonotype showed up many times. The rearrangement uses TRBV11-2 and TRBJ2-1, with D perhaps matching TRBD1 (5 bases). CDR1 SGHAT and CDR2 FQNNGV come from the germline V gene. V lost 1 base, J lost 4 bases, and 11 bases lay in between. The CDR3 covers 15 residues. CDR3 bases: TGTGCCAGCAGCTTAGGTTCAGGGCTATACAATGAGCAGTTCTTC. Its translation: CASSLGSGLYNEQFF.

Only a few counts were recorded for this clonotype. This chain connects TRBV4-1 to TRBJ2-5; D ambiguous. The CDR3 sequence is 16 residues long. The V gene lost 1 base and the J gene lost 5 bases, with 17 bases spanning the gap. Germline assignment: CDR1 MGHRA and CDR2 YSYEKL. CDR3: CASSQVLAGPLETQYF. For the CDR3, the DNA is TGCGCCAGCAGCCAAGTGCTCGCAGGACCCCTTGAGACCCAGTACTTC.

In its sample, this clonotype was seen a few times. This chain joins TRBV7-9 and TRBJ2-7; 8 bases match TRBD2. Germline values: CDR1 SEHNR, CDR2 FQNEAQ (reference sequence). The CDR3 loop spans 15 amino acids. J lost 7 bases, V lost 6 bases, and 14 bases had no gene match. CDR3 residues: CASRASGAGAYEQYF. CDR3 nucleotide sequence: TGTGCCAGCAGAGCGAGTGGAGCGGGAGCTTATGAGCAGTACTTC.

This clonotype turned up a few times. The chain employs TRBV7-9 and TRBJ2-3; 7 bases line up with TRBD1. With V trimmed by 5 bases and J by 1 base, 6 bases remained unmatched. Germline assignment: CDR1 SEHNR and CDR2 FQNEAQ (reference sequence). The CDR3 contains 15 residues. CDR3 protein: CASSPHGQGTDTQYF. The DNA for the CDR3 is TGTGCCAGCAGCCCCCACGGACAGGGCACAGATACGCAGTATTTT.

This clonotype appeared a few times. The gene calls are TRBV6-5 and TRBJ1-2, with D perhaps matching TRBD1 (5 bases). The germline V gene encodes CDR1 MNHEY and CDR2 SVGAGI. V lost 6 bases, J lost 4 bases, and 9 bases lay in between. This CDR3 has 12 amino acids. The CDR3 here is CASRGTVYGYTF. Here the CDR3 DNA reads TGTGCCAGCAGAGGGACCGTCTATGGCTACACCTTC.